A single sample is the source of the 9 T cell receptor beta chains below, sequenced in a study of OX40 agonist ivuxolimab in advanced cancers. Sequencing used immunoSEQ multiplex PCR; TCRdb keeps in-frame clones, though not all of them. The sample holds 77,000 or so clones, roughly 91% seen once. This sample comprised CD4+ or CD8+ T cells sorted from blood, obtained in a trial of the OX40 agonist ivuxolimab. The receptors here all came from an adult with an advanced solid tumor such as melanoma, head and neck, liver or kidney cancer.

This chain joins TRBV11-2 and TRBJ2-1; TRBD2 is a possible D gene (6 bases). Trimming cost V 7 bases and J 10 bases, with 14 bases left between them. The CDR3 extends over 12 amino acids. Germline CDR1 and CDR2: SGHAT and FQNNGV. The CDR3, as DNA: TGTGCCAGCAAAAATAGCGGTCGGGAGCAGTTCTTC. This sequence encodes CASKNSGREQFF.

J is TRBJ1-2 and V is TRBV9; TRBD1 aligns across 8 bases. This CDR3 is built from 14 residues. The germline CDR1 and CDR2 sequences are SGDLS and YYNGEE. With V trimmed by 3 bases and J by 4 bases, 5 bases remained unmatched. The CDR3 here is CASSAGGEGYGYTF. The CDR3, as DNA: TGTGCCAGCAGCGCAGGGGGCGAAGGCTATGGCTACACCTTC.

V and J are TRBV19 and TRBJ1-2, with 7 bases matching TRBD1. This CDR3 spans 13 amino acids. Germline CDR1 and CDR2: LNHDA and SQIVND (reference sequence). V shed 3 bases and J 7 bases; nucleotides not matched to a gene: 5. The CDR3 is CASSIRQGGGYTF. In nucleotides, the CDR3 is TGTGCCAGTAGTATCCGACAGGGAGGTGGCTACACCTTC.

The chain is built from TRBV5-6 and TRBJ1-2; D is unresolved. The CDR3 runs 14 residues. Deletions cut 4 bases from V and 7 bases from J, with 17 bases between. Per germline, CDR1 SGHDT and CDR2 YYEEEE. CDR3 sequence reads: CASSPTARGVGYTF. The CDR3 DNA is TGTGCCAGCAGCCCAACAGCCCGCGGGGTTGGCTACACCTTC.

In nucleotides, the CDR3 is TGTGCCAGCAGTTACAAAAGCCGGGCCCTTCGGAATGAGCAGTTCTTC. Translation gives CASSYKSRALRNEQFF. The chain recombines TRBV6-5 with TRBJ2-1; D is ambiguous. Trimming cost V 2 bases and J 7 bases, with 18 bases left between them. The CDR3 spans 16 residues. Germline-derived CDR1 and CDR2 are MNHEY and SVGAGI.

With regard to this clone: The DNA is omitted, as the CDR3 cannot be located on it reliably, and the CDR3 follows TCRdb's listing. The genes are TRBV28 and TRBJ1-1; the table names TRBD1, a call not compared with the DNA. The CDR3 spans 15 residues, counting both ends. Germline-derived CDR1 and CDR2 are MDHEN and SYDVKM. Here the CDR3 reads CASSSSDRANTEAFF.

The sample holds one count of this clone. The chain combines TRBV5-1 with TRBJ2-6; no clear D gene. The germline gives CDR1 SGHRS, CDR2 YFSETQ. Trimming took off 2 bases at V and 2 bases at J, with 8 bases between the two ends. The CDR3 consists of 15 residues. Here the CDR3 DNA reads TGCGCCAGCAGCTTATTAGGGACTGGGGCCAACGTCCTGACTTTC. Translation gives CASSLLGTGANVLTF.

The chain couples TRBV27 to TRBJ2-7; D remains unclear. Germline V gene data show CDR1 as MNHEY and CDR2 as SMNVEV (reference sequence). The CDR3 has 13 residues. V lost 11 bases and J 4 bases, leaving 18 bases between the germline ends. The DNA of the CDR3 is TGTGCCGCTGGGTCCGGGTCGAGGTACGAGCAGTACTTC. This encodes CAAGSGSRYEQYF.

The chain combines TRBV5-6 with TRBJ2-5, with 8 bases matching TRBD1. V shed 1 base, J shed 5 bases, and the junction held 7 bases outside the gene matches. The CDR3 loop spans 15 amino acids. Germline CDR1 reads SGHDT; CDR2 reads YYEEEE. The CDR3 DNA reads as TGTGCCAGCAGCTTGAAAACAGGGGGTACGGAGACCCAGTACTTC. Its translation: CASSLKTGGTETQYF.